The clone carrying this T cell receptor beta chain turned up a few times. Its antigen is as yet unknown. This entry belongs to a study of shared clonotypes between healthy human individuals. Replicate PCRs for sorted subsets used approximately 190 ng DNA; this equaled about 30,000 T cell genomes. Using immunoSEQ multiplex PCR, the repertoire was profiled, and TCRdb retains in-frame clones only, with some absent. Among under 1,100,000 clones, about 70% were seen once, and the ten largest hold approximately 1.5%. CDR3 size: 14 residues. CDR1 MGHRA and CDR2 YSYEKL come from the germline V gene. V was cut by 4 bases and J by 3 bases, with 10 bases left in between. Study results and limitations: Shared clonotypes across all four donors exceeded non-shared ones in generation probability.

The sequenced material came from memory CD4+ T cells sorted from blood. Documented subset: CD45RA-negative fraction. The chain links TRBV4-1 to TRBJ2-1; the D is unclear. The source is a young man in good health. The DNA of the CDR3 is TGCGCCAGCAGCCCCCGGACGAACTACAATGAGCAGTTCTTC. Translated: CASSPRTNYNEQFF.